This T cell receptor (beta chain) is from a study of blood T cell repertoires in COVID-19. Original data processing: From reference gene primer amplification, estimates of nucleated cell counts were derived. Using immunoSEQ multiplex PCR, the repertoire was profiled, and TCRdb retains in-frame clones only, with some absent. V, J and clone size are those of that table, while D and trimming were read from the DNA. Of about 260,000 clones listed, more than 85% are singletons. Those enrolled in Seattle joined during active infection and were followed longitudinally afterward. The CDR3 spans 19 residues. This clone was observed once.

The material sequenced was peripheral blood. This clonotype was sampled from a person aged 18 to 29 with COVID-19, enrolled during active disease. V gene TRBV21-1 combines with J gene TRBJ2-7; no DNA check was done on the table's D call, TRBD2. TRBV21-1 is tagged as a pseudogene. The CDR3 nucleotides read TGTGCCAGCAGCAGACCGGGACTAGCGGGAGTGAGGGTCCTTGACGAGCAGTACTTC. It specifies CASSRPGLAGVRVLDEQYF.